The rows below give T cell receptor beta chains drawn from one sample of a study of breast tumors, draining lymph nodes, adjacent tissues. TCRdb used MiXCR to reprocess the multiplex PCR reads, holding one entry per CDR3 protein. The sample consists of roughly 260,000 distinct CDR3 sequences, 30% of them appearing once. The specimen sequenced was axillary lymph node tissue. The receptors stem from a female donor with breast cancer. Some clones in this sample may be carry-over from other donors' samples. Each CDR3 is given with its conserved first and last residue. The D gene is left open where the match is weak. Size is omitted from some rows. Given values are once, few, many or a class for expanded clones.

many,TRBJ2-1,TRBD2,TRBV11-2,CASSRSGIEQFF,TGTGCCAGCAGCCGGAGCGGGATCGAGCAGTTCTTC
once,TRBJ2-5,.,TRBV2,CASTRSWGGGQETQYF,TGTGCCAGCACTCGTAGCTGGGGTGGGGGCCAAGAGACCCAGTACTTC
few,TRBJ2-1,.,TRBV7-2,CASSQGWQALSYNEQFF,TGTGCCAGCAGCCAAGGGTGGCAAGCGCTCTCCTACAATGAGCAGTTCTTC
many,TRBJ1-2,.,TRBV18,CASSLTDSFVYGYTF,TGTGCCAGCTCACTCACAGACAGTTTCGTCTATGGCTACACCTTC
many,TRBJ2-3,.,TRBV5-8,CASSSTRGADTQYF,TGTGCCAGCAGCTCGACCAGGGGGGCAGATACGCAGTATTTT
few,TRBJ2-1,.,TRBV3-1,CASSQDRPNEQFF,TGTGCCAGCAGCCAAGATAGGCCCAATGAGCAGTTCTTC
many,TRBJ2-7,TRBD2,TRBV5-5,CASSLSTGTSAYEQYF,TGTGCCAGCAGCCTCTCCACCGGGACTAGCGCCTACGAGCAGTACTTC
.,TRBJ1-2,.,TRBV4-3,CASSQVSEPGDYGYTF,TGCGCCAGCAGCCAAGTATCCGAACCCGGGGACTATGGCTACACCTTC
few,TRBJ2-5,.,TRBV5-4,CASSPISAGQETQYF,TGTGCCAGCAGCCCGATCTCTGCGGGCCAAGAGACCCAGTACTTC
many,TRBJ2-3,.,TRBV19,CASSTPGLSTDTQYF,TGTGCCAGTAGTACCCCCGGACTCAGCACAGATACGCAGTATTTT